Each of the 30 T cell receptor beta chains below was sequenced from the same sample in a study of blood T cell repertoires in COVID-19 (dated by TCRdb to the early 2020s). Libraries were built with the immunoSEQ multiplex PCR assay. In its TCRdb copy, this immuneACCESS table keeps in-frame sequences only and misses some clones. Where compared with another copy, unresolved V genes explain less than half of these, and the others have no known cause. The sample table records under 150,000 clones; more than 70% of these occur just once. In total, the top ten clones hold approximately 5% of the sample. The sequenced sample consisted of peripheral blood. Source of these receptors: a woman aged 60-75 years with COVID-19, enrolled during active disease.

This clone occurred a few times. Germline and junction disagree at one end, which may indicate a read error. The rearrangement links TRBV5-5 to TRBJ1-3; the match to TRBD1 covers 9 bases. The CDR3 totals 15 residues. CDR1 is SGHKS and CDR2 is YYEKEE in the germline V gene (reference sequence). DNA for the CDR3: TGTGCCAGCAGTTTGGACAGGGGAAGTGGAAACACCATATATTTT. It yields the protein CASSLDRGSGNTIYF. Complete variable domain (other parts from reference TRBV5-5 and TRBJ1-3): DAGVTQSPTHLIKTRGQQVTLRCSPISGHKSVSWYQQVLGQGPQFIFQYYEKEERGRGNFPDRFSARQFPNYSSELNVNALLLGDSALYLCASSLDRGSGNTIYFGEGSWLTVV.

The count of this clone is one. J is TRBJ1-4 and V is TRBV10-3, with TRBD1 identical over 10 bases. This CDR3 region has 14 residues. V gave up 4 bases and J gave up 7 bases; unmatched junction bases: 3. Germline assignment: CDR1 ENHRY and CDR2 SYGVKD. CDR3 in DNA: TGTGCCATCAGTGGGGACAGGGGAGGTGAAAAACTGTTTTTT. It encodes CAISGDRGGEKLFF.

The genes are TRBV5-6 and TRBJ2-1; D might be TRBD1 (5 bases). This CDR3 is 16 amino acids long. Trimming removed 0 bases at V and 4 bases at J, with 14 bases between. Germline CDR1 reads SGHDT; CDR2 reads YYEEEE. The CDR3 DNA reads as TGTGCCAGCAGCTTGGTCGTTAGCAGGGAATACAATGAGCAGTTCTTC. Protein: CASSLVVSREYNEQFF.

J is TRBJ1-2 and V is TRBV3-1 (or the pseudogene TRBV3-2), with D perhaps matching TRBD1 (6 bases). Germline V gives CDR1 LGHDT, CDR2 YNNKEL (reference sequence). This CDR3 region has 14 residues. Trimming shortened V by 2 bases and J by 4 bases, and 11 bases separated the two germline ends. The CDR3 loop is CASSQTGTTYGYTF. The CDR3 DNA follows: TGTGCCAGCAGCCAAACAGGGACAACCTATGGCTACACCTTC.

The rearrangement joins TRBV18 to TRBJ2-2, with 8 bases that match TRBD2. Germline V lookup: CDR1 KGHSH, CDR2 LQKENI. Trimming cost V 2 bases and J 1 base; bases outside gene matches: 3. The CDR3 totals 16 residues. For the CDR3, the DNA is TGTGCCAGCTCACCATGGAGCGGGGGGAACACCGGGGAGCTGTTTTTT. Translated, it gives CASSPWSGGNTGELFF. Complete variable domain (other parts from reference TRBV18 and TRBJ2-2): NAGVMQNPRHLVRRRGQEARLRCSPMKGHSHVYWYRQLPEEGLKFMVYLQKENIIDESGMPKERFSAEFPKEGPSILRIQQVVRGDSAAYFCASSPWSGGNTGELFFGEGSRLTVL.

The V call is TRBV6-5, the J call TRBJ2-5; 10 nucleotides line up with TRBD2. The length of the CDR3 is 15 residues. J gave up 2 bases and V 4 bases, and 4 bases lay outside the gene matches. Per the germline V gene, CDR1 is MNHEY and CDR2 is SVGAGI. The DNA for the CDR3 is TGTGCCAGCAGTTTTGCTAGCGGGGGACAAGAGACCCAGTACTTC. Amino acids: CASSFASGGQETQYF.

V and J are TRBV27 and TRBJ2-5; 9 nucleotides match TRBD2. The CDR3 runs 16 residues. CDR1 is MNHEY and CDR2 is SMNVEV in the germline V gene (reference sequence). The junction had 7 bases not matched to a gene; V was cut back by 4 bases and J by 1 base. For the CDR3, the DNA is TGTGCCAGCAGTTCCTATAGCGGGGGCGGCCAAGAGACCCAGTACTTC. Its translation is CASSSYSGGGQETQYF.

The DNA of the CDR3 is TGTGCCAGCAGTTCCGGGACAGCCCTCTACGAGCAGTACTTC. It codes for CASSSGTALYEQYF. V gene TRBV6-5 combines with J gene TRBJ2-7, with 7 positions matching TRBD1. CDR3 length equals 14 residues. The junction had 6 bases not matched to a gene; V was cut back by 4 bases and J by 3 bases. Germline V gene data show CDR1 as MNHEY and CDR2 as SVGAGI.

The chain uses TRBV10-3 and TRBJ2-7; 10 bases are shared with TRBD1. The germline CDR1 and CDR2 sequences are ENHRY and SYGVKD. Trimming at V came to 10 bases and at J to 0 bases, leaving 6 bases not matched to a gene. The CDR3 is 14 amino acids. CDR3 coding DNA: TGTGCCACCCGGACAGGGGGGAGCTCCTACGAGCAGTACTTC. This encodes CATRTGGSSYEQYF.

The CDR3: CASSPPINRGTEAFF. CDR3 nucleotide sequence: TGTGCCAGCAGCCCCCCTATTAACAGGGGGACTGAAGCTTTCTTT. The V and J genes are TRBV4-2 and TRBJ1-1; 8 bases line up with TRBD1. CDR1 and CDR2 from the germline V gene are LGHNA and YNFKEQ. V was pared by 4 bases and J by 5 bases, with 9 bases of the junction left unmatched. This CDR3 comprises 15 residues.

CDR3 sequence reads: CASSYRETYEQYF. The DNA for the CDR3 is TGTGCCAGCAGTTACCGCGAGACCTACGAGCAGTACTTC. The chain links TRBV6-6 to TRBJ2-7, with no clear D. V was cut by 2 bases and J by 2 bases, with 7 bases left in between. This CDR3 comprises 13 residues. Germline-derived CDR1 and CDR2 are MNHNY and SVGAGI (reference sequence).

The chain has TRBV28 and TRBJ1-2, with TRBD1 matching 7 bases. Germline V gene data show CDR1 as MDHEN and CDR2 as SYDVKM. J lost 1 base, V lost 5 bases, and 13 bases had no gene match. This CDR3 is built from 17 residues. DNA of the CDR3: TGTGCCAGCAGTCCCCAATACCGGGACAGAAATAACTATGGCTACACCTTC. It codes for CASSPQYRDRNNYGYTF.

This clone was found a few times. This chain uses TRBV3-1 (or the pseudogene TRBV3-2) with TRBJ1-1; 7 nucleotides line up with TRBD1. Per germline, CDR1 LGHDT and CDR2 YNNKEL (reference sequence). V gave up 4 bases and J gave up 4 bases; unmatched junction bases: 9. The CDR3 has 15 amino acids. The chain's CDR3 is CASSLTTTGVTEAFF. The CDR3 DNA sequence: TGTGCCAGCAGCCTCACGACAACAGGGGTCACTGAAGCTTTCTTT.

The chain combines TRBV7-9 with TRBJ1-3; TRBD1 matches at 8 bases. V was clipped by 5 bases and J by 4 bases; unmatched bases: 10. This CDR3 is 16 amino acids long. Germline V gene lookup returns CDR1 SEHNR and CDR2 FQNEAQ (reference sequence). CDR3 amino acids: CASSNPGGRGGNTIYF. Here the CDR3 DNA reads TGTGCCAGCAGCAACCCAGGGGGCCGTGGGGGAAACACCATATATTTT. The variable domain in full, completed from reference TRBV7-9 and TRBJ1-3, reads DTGVSQNPRHKITKRGQNVTFRCDPISEHNRLYWYRQTLGQGPEFLTYFQNEAQLEKSRLLSDRFSAERPKGSFSTLEIQRTEQGDSAMYLCASSNPGGRGGNTIYFGEGSWLTVV.

This clone was observed a handful of times. V is TRBV18 and J is TRBJ2-4; D possibly corresponds to TRBD1 (6 bases). This CDR3 comprises 16 residues. The V gene's germline CDR1 is KGHSH and CDR2 LQKENI. The germline V and J ends were trimmed by 2 bases and 1 base, with 12 bases remaining between them. This CDR3 reads CASSPSPGVAKNIQYF. CDR3 sequence (DNA): TGTGCCAGCTCACCATCCCCAGGGGTGGCCAAAAACATTCAGTACTTC.

With respect to this clone: The DNA is omitted, as the CDR3 cannot be located on it reliably, and the CDR3 follows TCRdb's listing. The V call is TRBV28, the J call TRBJ1-2; no DNA check was done on the table's D call, TRBD1. With termini counted, the CDR3 has 15 amino acids. Germline CDR1 reads MDHEN; CDR2 reads SYDVKM. CDR3 region: CASSSSDRGHYGYTF.

This clone was detected only once. Different DNA sequences within this sample yield the same CDR3. The chain links TRBV6-2 or TRBV6-3 to TRBJ1-1; D not resolved. The CDR3 has 13 amino acids. Trimming cost V 0 bases and J 3 bases, with 5 bases left between them. The germline CDR1 and CDR2 sequences are MNHEY and SVGEGT. The CDR3 reads CASSYSSDTEAFF. The CDR3 DNA is TGTGCCAGCAGTTACTCCTCGGACACTGAAGCTTTCTTT.

The chain couples TRBV7-2 to TRBJ2-3; TRBD2 agrees at 11 bases. The J segment lost 3 bases and the V segment lost 1 base, leaving 9 bases of the junction unmatched. CDR1 and CDR2 (germline): SGHTA, FQGNSA. There are 18 residues in the CDR3. CDR3 in amino acids: CASSLDSGGAWGTDTQYF. The CDR3 DNA follows: TGTGCCAGCAGCTTAGATAGCGGGGGGGCCTGGGGAACAGATACGCAGTATTTT.

This clone was seen once. The CDR3 coding sequence is TGTGCCAGTAGTCCCTTAAGGGACAGGGACTATCAGCCCCAGCATTTT. The encoded protein is CASSPLRDRDYQPQHF. This chain uses TRBV19 with TRBJ1-5, with 9 bases matching TRBD1. Germline V lookup: CDR1 LNHDA, CDR2 SQIVND (reference sequence). V lost 5 bases, J lost 5 bases, and 10 bases stayed unmatched. This CDR3 comprises 16 residues.

V and J are TRBV7-3 and TRBJ2-1; 9 positions match TRBD2. CDR3 length equals 15 residues. CDR1 is SGHTA, CDR2 FQGTGA, per germline. With 5 bases clipped from V and 7 bases from J, the junction kept 9 bases outside the gene matches. The CDR3 region has the DNA TGTGCCAGCAGCCCCTTAGAGCGGGGGGAAAATGAGCAGTTCTTC. It codes for CASSPLERGENEQFF.

This clone appeared once. The chain recombines TRBV30 with TRBJ1-5; possible D gene TRBD1, 6 bases. With 2 bases removed from V and 0 bases from J, the gap between germline ends came to 11 bases. The CDR3 extends over 15 amino acids. Germline V gene sequence: CDR1 GTSNPN, CDR2 SVGIG (reference sequence). CDR3 protein: CAWSYPTGSNQPQHF. DNA of the CDR3: TGTGCCTGGAGTTACCCGACAGGTAGCAATCAGCCCCAGCATTTT.

This rearrangement joins TRBV5-1 to TRBJ2-7; 12 positions match TRBD2. V lost 4 bases and J lost 7; bases outside the gene matches: 9. CDR1 is SGHRS, CDR2 YFSETQ, per germline. The CDR3 consists of 15 residues. The CDR3 here is CASSRRTSGVDEQYF. The CDR3, as DNA: TGCGCCAGCAGCCGTCGGACTAGCGGGGTAGATGAGCAGTACTTC.

This chain uses TRBV7-9 with TRBJ2-5; no clear D gene. Germline V gene lookup returns CDR1 SEHNR and CDR2 FQNEAQ (reference sequence). Trimming shortened V by 2 bases and J by 2 bases, and 6 bases separated the two germline ends. The CDR3 is made up of 13 amino acids. The CDR3: CASSLTLQETQYF. The CDR3 coding sequence is TGTGCCAGCAGCTTAACTTTGCAAGAGACCCAGTACTTC. The full variable domain, with the rest looked up from reference TRBV7-9 and TRBJ2-5, is DTGVSQNPRHKITKRGQNVTFRCDPISEHNRLYWYRQTLGQGPEFLTYFQNEAQLEKSRLLSDRFSAERPKGSFSTLEIQRTEQGDSAMYLCASSLTLQETQYFGPGTRLLVL.

This clone occurred once. This chain connects TRBV19 to TRBJ1-1, with D possibly matching TRBD1 (5 bases). This CDR3 has 14 residues. Trimming took 5 bases from V and 3 from J, leaving 13 bases between them. CDR1 and CDR2 (germline): LNHDA, SQIVND (reference sequence). CDR3 protein: CASSWGGGHTEAFF. CDR3 coding DNA: TGTGCCAGTAGTTGGGGGGGAGGTCACACTGAAGCTTTCTTT.

The CDR3 protein is CASSHTWDSPPQPQHF. CDR3 DNA: TGTGCCAGCAGTCACACCTGGGACAGCCCCCCTCAGCCCCAGCATTTT. The chain employs TRBV6-2 or TRBV6-3 and TRBJ1-5; 7 positions match TRBD1. Germline CDR1 MNHEY, CDR2 SVGEGT. With V trimmed by 5 bases and J by 6 bases, 13 bases remained unmatched. The CDR3 runs to 16 residues.

The rearrangement links TRBV25-1 to TRBJ2-7, with a possible D match to TRBD2 (6 bases). Trimming pared 9 bases from V and 2 bases from J, leaving 20 bases between. Germline V gives CDR1 MGHDK, CDR2 SYGVNS. The CDR3 loop spans 15 amino acids. CDR3: CASTGVGTGAYEQYF. The CDR3 DNA sequence: TGTGCCAGTACTGGTGTGGGGACTGGAGCCTACGAGCAGTACTTC.

This chain links TRBV2 with TRBJ1-2, with a possible D match to TRBD1 (6 bases). The CDR3 contains 13 residues. V shed 4 bases and J shed 8 bases, with 14 bases lying between them. CDR1 is SNHLY, CDR2 FYNNEI, per germline. CDR3: CASSVQGPPGYTF. Written as DNA, the CDR3 is TGTGCCAGCAGTGTGCAGGGGCCCCCCGGCTACACCTTC.

There are a few counts of this clone. The gene calls are TRBV19 and TRBJ1-5; D remains ambiguous. The germline V and J ends were trimmed by 4 bases and 2 bases, with 12 bases remaining between them. Germline lookup yields CDR1 LNHDA and CDR2 SQIVND (reference sequence). This CDR3 spans 15 amino acids. The CDR3 DNA is TGTGCCAGTAGTACCGGGAGTAGGGGCAATCAGCCCCAGCATTTT. Protein: CASSTGSRGNQPQHF.

J is TRBJ2-7 and V is TRBV12-3 or TRBV12-4; 7 nucleotides agree with TRBD2. Trimming took 3 bases from V and 2 from J; bases not matched to a gene: 1. The CDR3 runs 13 residues. The CDR3 DNA reads TGTGCCAGCAGTTTCGCGGGGGCCTACGAGCAGTACTTC. Its protein product is CASSFAGAYEQYF.

This sequence joins TRBV5-1 and TRBJ1-3; perhaps TRBD1 as D (6 bases). In germline, CDR1 is SGHRS, CDR2 YFSETQ. Trimming took off 0 bases at V and 6 bases at J, with 13 bases between the two ends. The CDR3 is 15 amino acids. The CDR3 reads CASSLEAGAENTIYF. DNA of the CDR3: TGCGCCAGCAGCTTGGAGGCAGGGGCGGAAAACACCATATATTTT.